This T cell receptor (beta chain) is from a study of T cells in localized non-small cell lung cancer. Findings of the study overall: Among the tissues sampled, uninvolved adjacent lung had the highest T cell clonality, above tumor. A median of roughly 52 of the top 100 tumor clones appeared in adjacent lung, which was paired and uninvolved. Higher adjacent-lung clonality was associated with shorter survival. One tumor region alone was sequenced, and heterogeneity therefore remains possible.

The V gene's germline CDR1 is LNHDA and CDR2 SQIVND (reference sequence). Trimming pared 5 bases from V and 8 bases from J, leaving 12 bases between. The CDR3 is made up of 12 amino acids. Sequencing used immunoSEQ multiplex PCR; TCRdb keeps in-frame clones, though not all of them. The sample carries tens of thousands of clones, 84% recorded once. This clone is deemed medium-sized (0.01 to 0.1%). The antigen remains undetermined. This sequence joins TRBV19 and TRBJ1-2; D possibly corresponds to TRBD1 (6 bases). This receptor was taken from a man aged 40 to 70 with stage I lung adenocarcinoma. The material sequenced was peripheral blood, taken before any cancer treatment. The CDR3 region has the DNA TGTGCCAGTAGTGTTTACAGGGAAGGCTACACCTTC. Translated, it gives CASSVYREGYTF.